This T cell receptor beta chain was observed in a study of blood T cells in healthy people across ages (dated by TCRdb to between 2014 and 2017). Background on the whole study: In model experiments, template switching captured roughly one uniquely barcoded TCR beta cDNA molecule for every two T cells. Using the same blood draw, the study looked at two additional independent replicas of 1 million unique cDNA reads for two donors, one aged 18 to 30 and the other aged 80 or older. Four age groups were formed from the donors: young (average approximately 15 years), middle-aged (approximately 42), aged (62) and long-lived (about 75). Age-related changes in TCR beta repertoire diversity were measured in the study by deep sequencing normalized with unique cDNA molecular identifiers. To avoid experimental bias, donors of different ages were randomly spread across the sequencing lanes.

Donors were 40 or so systemically healthy Caucasian individuals from Russia aged 6 to 90 years. Roughly 10 milliliters of peripheral blood were collected from each donor into EDTA-treated Vacutainer tubes. Ficoll-Paque density-gradient centrifugation was used to isolate PBMCs, with at least 6.5 million per sample. Trizol reagent was used to extract total RNA from PBMCs, with at least 5.5 micrograms per sample. For every donor, an aliquot of PBMCs went through flow cytometry to measure the percentages of naive CD45RAhigh/CD27high T cells. What the research found in general, with its limitations: Observed TCR beta diversity per million T cells fell roughly linearly with age, and a significant reduction was already apparent by age around 36. Estimates of total diversity based on one million sequenced T cells were considered lower bounds and underestimates. Because the CMV infection status of the donors was unknown, age-related changes in expanded clonotypes may potentially have been confounded. Conclusive comparison of naive and antigen-experienced compartments was prevented by the profiling of bulk unsorted PBMCs. There was a strong correlation between observed TCR beta diversity and the percentage of naive T cells measured by flow cytometry. Compared with the aged group, more naive CD4+ T cells, fewer expanded clones and increased TCR diversity were shown by the long-lived group, suggesting age selection.

The library relied on 5' RACE. TCRdb names Illumina HiSeq 2500 as the instrument used. The second PCR ran for about 6 to 12 cycles and used a J-beta primer mix along with a sample-barcoded 5' primer. Each TCR beta cDNA molecule received a unique molecular identifier from a template-switch 5' adaptor carrying 12 random nucleotides. At least 3 million CDR3-containing paired-end reads were obtained from each sample. The Mint cDNA synthesis kit, primed by a TRBC-specific oligonucleotide, was used to synthesize first-strand cDNA from all RNA. After uracil-DNA glycosylase treatment, a first 18-cycle PCR used universal primers M1SS and BC2_uni_R on all cDNA. On the authors' methods: Normalization of each sample was performed by random selection of 1 million high-quality reads, each carrying a distinct molecular identifier. Reads sharing molecular identifiers were discarded rather than binned into consensus sequences. MiTCR, set to a Q25 quality threshold and the strictest error-elimination algorithm, was used for CDR3 identification, clonotype clustering and error correction. A nonparametric unseen species model with Euler transformation was used to estimate a lower bound on total TCR beta diversity. Starting from the raw public reads, TCRdb applied fastp trimming at Q25, assembled clones with MiXCR and retained in-frame beta chains. Rows are combined by CDR3 protein, so each entry shows the most common genes and DNA. The V and J calls reflect TCRdb's pipeline rather than the authors' work. Within this sample are approximately 1.5 million distinct CDR3 sequences, with approximately 39% of them counted one time only. 4% of the sample goes to the ten largest clones.

Remarks on this clonotype: The antigen it binds to is not known. The junction does not match germline at one end; this may be a read error.

Spanning cysteine to phenylalanine, the CDR3 consists of 15 amino acids. The DNA shown is the 45-base CDR3, in frame from base 1. The germline V gene (reference sequence) yields DFQATT for CDR1 and SNEGSKA for CDR2. The sequenced sample consisted of blood. The sequence links TRBV20-1 to TRBJ2-7; the D gene lacks a confident call. This sequence was found in a woman between 18 and 29 years old in good health. The CDR3: CGARAPSQAPYEQYF. The DNA is TGCGGTGCTAGAGCCCCATCCCAGGCCCCCTACGAGCAGTACTTC.